This T cell receptor (beta chain) was found in a study of blood T cell repertoires in COVID-19 (dated by TCRdb to about 2020). Context from the whole study: Samples covering the acute and convalescent phases of COVID-19 were provided by collaborators in the United States, Italy and Spain. The material from the prospective study consisted of cDNA or gDNA derived from T cells, B-cell-depleted T cells, or PBMCs. Deeply sampled blood TCRbeta repertoires from subjects exposed to, actively infected with, or recovered from COVID-19 were included in the dataset. The repertoires were made available in a free public database intended to serve as a resource for research on the immune response to SARS-CoV-2. Samples came from the ongoing ImmuneRACE study (first 160 participants) plus 1,254 subjects from 6 global collaborators. A de-identified subject ID, COVID-19 status, age in years and sex were almost always included in the sample metadata. Where available, HLA class I and class II types were taken from metadata supplied by the sample provider and were not determined by assay-based typing.

This clone appeared a single time. The clone's antigen remains unknown. The input lacks base qualities; no much larger clone sits a single base away. Study-wide conclusions, independent of this receptor: Clinical and demographic metadata were provided uncurated, with the amount varying by source and participant.

The collaborating institutions used their own protocols to collect whole blood in K2EDTA tubes. For TCRbeta analysis, collaborators shipped samples as frozen whole blood, isolated PBMCs, or DNA extracted from either of those sample types. TCRbeta CDR3 regions were amplified from genomic DNA using the immunoSEQ Assay, a bias-controlled multiplex PCR. The study's processing was this. Within the assay, amplification of reference gene primers was used to estimate how many nucleated cells each sample contained. To quantify the absolute abundance of each unique TCRbeta CDR3 rearrangement, sequence reads were collapsed and filtered. Productive Simpson clonality was computed per sample as the square root of Simpson's diversity index over productive rearrangements. Here the immuneACCESS table is served through TCRdb, limited to in-frame sequences with V and J called. Missing clones are a known gap in these copies; in checked studies unresolved V genes cover under half, and the rest lacks a known reason. D and trimming were read from the DNA, whereas the V and J calls and clone size are those reported in that table. For this sample there are about 170,000 clones; 75% to 90% appear just once. The ten largest clones capture 3% to 4% of the sample.

The CDR3 measures 15 amino acids from cysteine to phenylalanine. Left in the record is the CDR3 DNA by itself, 45 bases read in frame from the first base. Sequences SGHTA (CDR1) and FQGNSA (CDR2) are obtained from the germline V gene. For this chain, trimming is 6 bases at the V end and 7 bases at the J end, and the number of junction bases without a gene match is 9. This receptor was obtained from a human donor with acute or convalescent COVID-19. The donor label of this sample is uncertain. The specimen sequenced was peripheral blood. The chain uses TRBV7-2 and TRBJ1-5; TRBD1 aligns with 10 central bases. The nucleotides are TGTGCCAGCAGGGCGACAGGGGGCCTAGGGCAGCCCCAGCATTTT. Its protein is CASRATGGLGQPQHF. The full variable domain, completed from the reference TRBV7-2 and TRBJ1-5 proteins outside the CDR3, reads GAGVSQSPSNKVTEKGKDVELRCDPISGHTALYWYRQSLGQGLEFLIYFQGNSAPDKSGLPSDRFSAERTGGSVSTLTIQRTQQEDSAVYLCASRATGGLGQPQHFGDGTRLSIL.